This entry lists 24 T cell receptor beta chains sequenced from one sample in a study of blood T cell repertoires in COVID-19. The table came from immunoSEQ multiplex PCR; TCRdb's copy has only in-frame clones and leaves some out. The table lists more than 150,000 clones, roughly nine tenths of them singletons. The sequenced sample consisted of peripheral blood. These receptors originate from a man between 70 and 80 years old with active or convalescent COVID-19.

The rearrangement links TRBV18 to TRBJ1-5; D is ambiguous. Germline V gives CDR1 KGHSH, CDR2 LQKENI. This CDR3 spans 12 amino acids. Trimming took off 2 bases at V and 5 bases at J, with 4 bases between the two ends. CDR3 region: CASSPTDQPQHF. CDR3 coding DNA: TGTGCCAGCTCACCAACAGATCAGCCCCAGCATTTT.

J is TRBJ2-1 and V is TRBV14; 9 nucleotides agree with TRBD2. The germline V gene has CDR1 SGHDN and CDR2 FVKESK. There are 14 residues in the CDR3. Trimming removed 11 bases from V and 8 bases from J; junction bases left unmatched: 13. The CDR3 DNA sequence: TGTGCCGAGGAATGTAGCGGGAGATTCTATGAGCAGTTCTTC. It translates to CAEECSGRFYEQFF.

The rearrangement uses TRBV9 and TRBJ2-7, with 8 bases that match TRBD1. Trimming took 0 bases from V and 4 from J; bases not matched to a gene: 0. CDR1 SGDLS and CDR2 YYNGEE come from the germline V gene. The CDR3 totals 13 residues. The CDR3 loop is CASSVDRGYEQYF. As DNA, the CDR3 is TGTGCCAGCAGCGTAGACAGGGGGTACGAGCAGTACTTC.

This chain's CDR3 is CASSLNSGGAQYF. CDR3 coding DNA: TGTGCCAGCAGCTTAAACAGCGGGGGGGCCCAGTACTTC. The chain links TRBV11-2 to TRBJ2-5; 10 bases are shared with TRBD2. The junction had 3 bases not matched to a gene; V was cut back by 2 bases and J by 9 bases. Germline V gene data show CDR1 as SGHAT and CDR2 as FQNNGV. This CDR3 is built from 13 residues.

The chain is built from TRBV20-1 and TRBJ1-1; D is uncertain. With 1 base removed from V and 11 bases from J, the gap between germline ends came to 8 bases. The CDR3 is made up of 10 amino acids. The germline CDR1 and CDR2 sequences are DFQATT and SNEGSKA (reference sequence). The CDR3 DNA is TGCAGTGCTAGAGCAGCGCGCGCTTTCTTT. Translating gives CSARAARAFF.

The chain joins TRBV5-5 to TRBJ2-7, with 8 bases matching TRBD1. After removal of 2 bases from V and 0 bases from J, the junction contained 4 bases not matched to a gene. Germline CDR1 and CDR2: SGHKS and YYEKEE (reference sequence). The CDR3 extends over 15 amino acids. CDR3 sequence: CASSFRGPSSYEQYF. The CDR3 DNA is TGTGCCAGCAGCTTCAGGGGGCCATCCTCCTACGAGCAGTACTTC.

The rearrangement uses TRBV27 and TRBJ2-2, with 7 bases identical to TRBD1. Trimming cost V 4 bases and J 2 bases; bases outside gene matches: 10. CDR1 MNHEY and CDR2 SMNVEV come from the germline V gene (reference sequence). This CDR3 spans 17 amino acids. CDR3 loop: CASSSQIRDSNTGELFF. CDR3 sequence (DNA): TGTGCCAGCAGTTCGCAGATCCGGGACAGTAACACCGGGGAGCTGTTTTTT.

The CDR3 DNA sequence: TGTGCCAGCAGCCCGGGACAGGGGGAGGAAAAACTGTTTTTT. Amino acid sequence: CASSPGQGEEKLFF. The rearrangement links TRBV7-9 to TRBJ1-4; 11 bases line up with TRBD1. Unmatched junction bases numbered 4, after V lost 5 bases and J lost 8 bases. The germline CDR1 and CDR2 sequences are SEHNR and FQNEAQ (reference sequence). The CDR3 length is 14 residues.

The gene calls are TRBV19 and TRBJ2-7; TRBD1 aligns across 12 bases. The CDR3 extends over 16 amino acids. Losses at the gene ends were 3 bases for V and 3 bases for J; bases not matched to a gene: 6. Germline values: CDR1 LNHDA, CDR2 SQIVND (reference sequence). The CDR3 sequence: CASSMPGQGAIYEQYF. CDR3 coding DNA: TGTGCCAGTAGTATGCCGGGACAGGGGGCCATCTACGAGCAGTACTTC.

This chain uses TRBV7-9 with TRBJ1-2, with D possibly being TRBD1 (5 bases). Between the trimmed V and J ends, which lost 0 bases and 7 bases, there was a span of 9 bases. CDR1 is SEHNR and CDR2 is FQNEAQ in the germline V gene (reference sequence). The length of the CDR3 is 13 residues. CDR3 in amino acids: CASSLASGPGYTF. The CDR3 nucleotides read TGTGCCAGCAGCTTAGCTTCAGGGCCTGGCTACACCTTC.

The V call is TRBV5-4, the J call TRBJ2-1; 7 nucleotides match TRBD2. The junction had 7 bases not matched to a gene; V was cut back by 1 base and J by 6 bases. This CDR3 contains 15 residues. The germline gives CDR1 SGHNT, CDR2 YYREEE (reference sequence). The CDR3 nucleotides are TGTGCCAGCAGCTTGCGGCGGGAGAGGAGCAATGAGCAGTTCTTC. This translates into CASSLRRERSNEQFF.

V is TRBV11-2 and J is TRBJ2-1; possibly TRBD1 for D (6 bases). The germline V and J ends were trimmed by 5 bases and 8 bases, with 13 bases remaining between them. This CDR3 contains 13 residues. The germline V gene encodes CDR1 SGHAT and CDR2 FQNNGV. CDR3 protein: CASSTDRRDEQFF. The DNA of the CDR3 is TGTGCCAGCAGCACCGACAGGCGAGATGAGCAGTTCTTC.

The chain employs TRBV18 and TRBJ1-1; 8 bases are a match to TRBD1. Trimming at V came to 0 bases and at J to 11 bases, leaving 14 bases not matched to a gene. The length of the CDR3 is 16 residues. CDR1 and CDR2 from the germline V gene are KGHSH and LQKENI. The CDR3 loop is CASSPPTGGVGVEAFF. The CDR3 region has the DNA TGTGCCAGCTCACCACCCACAGGGGGGGTCGGAGTAGAGGCTTTCTTT.

In DNA, the CDR3 is TGTGCCAGCAGCTTAGATACAGGGGGCTACAATGAGCAGTTCTTC. Amino acids: CASSLDTGGYNEQFF. The chain uses TRBV7-2 and TRBJ2-1; TRBD1 matches 8 bases. The CDR3 covers 15 residues. Germline CDR1 is SGHTA and CDR2 is FQGNSA. Germline trimming cut 1 base from V and 3 bases from J; bases unmatched to any gene: 2.

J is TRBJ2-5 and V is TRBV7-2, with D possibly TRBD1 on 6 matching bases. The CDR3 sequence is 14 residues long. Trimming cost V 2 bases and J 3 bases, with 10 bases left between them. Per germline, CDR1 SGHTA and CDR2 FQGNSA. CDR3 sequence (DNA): TGTGCCAGCAGCTTACAAGCAGGGGAAGAGACCCAGTACTTC. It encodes CASSLQAGEETQYF.

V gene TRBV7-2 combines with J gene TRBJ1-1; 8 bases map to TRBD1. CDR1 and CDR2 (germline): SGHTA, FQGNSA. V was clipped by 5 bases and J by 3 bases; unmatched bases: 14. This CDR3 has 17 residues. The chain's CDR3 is CASSRPPGTGTYTEAFF. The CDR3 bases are TGTGCCAGCAGCCGCCCTCCCGGGACAGGTACCTACACTGAAGCTTTCTTT.

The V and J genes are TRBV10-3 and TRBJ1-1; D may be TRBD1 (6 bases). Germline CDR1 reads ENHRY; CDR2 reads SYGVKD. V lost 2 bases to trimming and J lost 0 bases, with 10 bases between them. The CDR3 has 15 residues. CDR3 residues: CAISEVKGVNTEAFF. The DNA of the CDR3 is TGTGCCATCAGTGAGGTGAAGGGGGTGAACACTGAAGCTTTCTTT.

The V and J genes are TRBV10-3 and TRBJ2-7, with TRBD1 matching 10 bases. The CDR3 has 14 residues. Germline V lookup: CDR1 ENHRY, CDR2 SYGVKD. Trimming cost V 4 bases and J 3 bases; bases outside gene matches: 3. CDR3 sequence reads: CAISGTGGFYEQYF. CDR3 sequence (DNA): TGTGCCATCAGTGGGACAGGGGGGTTCTACGAGCAGTACTTC.

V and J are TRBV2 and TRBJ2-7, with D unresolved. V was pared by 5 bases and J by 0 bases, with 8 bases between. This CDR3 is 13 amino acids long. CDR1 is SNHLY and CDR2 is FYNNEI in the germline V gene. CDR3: CASSYVPSYEQYF. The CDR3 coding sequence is TGTGCCAGCAGTTATGTTCCCTCCTACGAGCAGTACTTC.

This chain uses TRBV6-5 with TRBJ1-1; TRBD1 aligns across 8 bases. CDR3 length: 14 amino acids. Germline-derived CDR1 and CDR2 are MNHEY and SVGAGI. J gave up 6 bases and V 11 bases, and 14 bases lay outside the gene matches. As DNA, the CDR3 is TGTGCCTCTCGACAGGGGACGACGTGGGCTGAAGCTTTCTTT. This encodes CASRQGTTWAEAFF.

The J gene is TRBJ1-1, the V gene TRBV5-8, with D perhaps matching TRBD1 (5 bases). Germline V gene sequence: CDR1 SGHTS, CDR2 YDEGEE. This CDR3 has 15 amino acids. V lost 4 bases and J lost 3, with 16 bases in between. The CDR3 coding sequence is TGTGCCAGCAGCCCCCGGACACGCATCCACACTGAAGCTTTCTTT. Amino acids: CASSPRTRIHTEAFF.

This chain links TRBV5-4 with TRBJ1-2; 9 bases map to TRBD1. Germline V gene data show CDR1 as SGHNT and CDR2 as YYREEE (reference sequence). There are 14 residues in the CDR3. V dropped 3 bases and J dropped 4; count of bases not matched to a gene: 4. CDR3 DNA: TGTGCCAGCAGCTCGAAGACAGGGGGCTATGGCTACACCTTC. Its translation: CASSSKTGGYGYTF.

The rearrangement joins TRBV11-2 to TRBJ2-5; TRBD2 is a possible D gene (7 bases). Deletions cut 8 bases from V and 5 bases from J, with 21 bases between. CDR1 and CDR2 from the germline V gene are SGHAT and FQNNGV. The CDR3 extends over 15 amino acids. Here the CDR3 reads CASGLGGALWETQYF. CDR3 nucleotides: TGTGCCAGCGGCCTTGGGGGGGCGCTTTGGGAGACCCAGTACTTC. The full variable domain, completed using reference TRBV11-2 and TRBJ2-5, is EAGVAQSPRYKIIEKRQSVAFWCNPISGHATLYWYQQILGQGPKLLIQFQNNGVVDDSQLPKDRFSAERLKGVDSTLKIQPAKLEDSAVYLCASGLGGALWETQYFGPGTRLLVL.

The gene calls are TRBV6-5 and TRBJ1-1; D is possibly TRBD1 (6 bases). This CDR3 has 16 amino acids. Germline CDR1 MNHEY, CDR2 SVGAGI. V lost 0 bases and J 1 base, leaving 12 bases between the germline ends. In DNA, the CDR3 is TGTGCCAGCAGTTACTCGGGGGGGACAACGAACACTGAAGCTTTCTTT. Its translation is CASSYSGGTTNTEAFF.